This T cell receptor beta chain is drawn from a study of shared clonotypes between healthy human individuals. As concerns this clone: Its target is unknown.

The protocol was immunoSEQ multiplex PCR, while the TCRdb copy is restricted to in-frame clones and leaves out a portion. The sample lists 2 million to 3 million clones, around 90% seen once, with 0.11% to 0.15% in the top ten. CDR1 and CDR2 (germline): SGHTA, FQGTGA. This CDR3 has 16 residues. V was pared by 5 bases and J by 0 bases, with 11 bases between. Study-level results: It was the non-shared clonotypes that had lower generation probabilities than clonotypes shared by all four donors.

The gene calls are TRBV7-3 and TRBJ2-6; D is unclear. The sequencing input was naive CD4+ T cells sorted from blood. Subset defined: CD45RA+ positively selected. This TCR was recovered from a man aged 18 to 35 in good health. The CDR3 DNA is TGTGCCAGCAGCCCCGACGGACCCTCTGGGGCCAACGTCCTGACTTTC. It encodes CASSPDGPSGANVLTF.